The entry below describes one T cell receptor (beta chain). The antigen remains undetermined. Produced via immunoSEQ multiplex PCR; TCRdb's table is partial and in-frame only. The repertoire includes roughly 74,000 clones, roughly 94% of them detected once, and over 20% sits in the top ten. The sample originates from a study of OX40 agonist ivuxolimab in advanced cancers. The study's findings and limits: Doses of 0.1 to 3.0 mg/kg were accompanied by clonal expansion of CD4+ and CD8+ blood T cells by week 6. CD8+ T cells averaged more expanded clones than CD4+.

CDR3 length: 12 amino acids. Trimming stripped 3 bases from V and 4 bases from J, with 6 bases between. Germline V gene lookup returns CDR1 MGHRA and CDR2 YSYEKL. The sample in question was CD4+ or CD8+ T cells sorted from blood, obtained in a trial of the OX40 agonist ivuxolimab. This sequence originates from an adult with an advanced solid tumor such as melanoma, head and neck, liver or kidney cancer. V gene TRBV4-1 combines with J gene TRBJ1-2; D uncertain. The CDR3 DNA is TGCGCCAGCAGCCACGGAGTCTATGGCTACACCTTC. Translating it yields CASSHGVYGYTF.